These 20 T cell receptor beta chains share one sample of origin, sequenced in a study of early T cells in non-severe SARS-CoV-2 infection. MiXCR was run by TCRdb on the 5' RACE reads, yielding one entry per CDR3 protein. The profile covers tens of thousands of distinct CDR3 sequences, with 4.5% appearing a single time and around 6% taken by the ten largest. The sequenced sample consisted of whole blood. The receptors stem from an adult who was a healthcare worker with PCR-confirmed SARS-CoV-2 infection or an uninfected control (not recorded which).

This clonotype was detected only a few times. CDR3 in DNA: TGTGCCAGCAGCCCGGGACTCCCAAGCTCCTACGAGCAGTACTTC. Translated: CASSPGLPSSYEQYF. J is TRBJ2-7 and V is TRBV3-1; D is possibly TRBD2 (6 bases). The germline V gene has CDR1 LGHDT and CDR2 YNNKEL (reference sequence). With 4 bases removed from V and 0 bases from J, the gap between germline ends came to 13 bases. The CDR3 sequence is 15 residues long.

This clonotype was found many times. The chain couples TRBV6-2 or TRBV6-3 to TRBJ2-1; no clear D. The V and J ends lost 1 base and 9 bases respectively, with 10 bases between them. The CDR3 contains 13 residues. CDR1 and CDR2 (germline): MNHEY, SVGEGT. Written as DNA, the CDR3 is TGTGCCAGCAGTTACTGGGTAGTAAGTGAGCAGTTCTTC. Protein: CASSYWVVSEQFF.

The V call is TRBV13, the J call TRBJ2-5; maybe TRBD2 (5 bases). Trimming took off 5 bases at V and 1 base at J, with 11 bases between the two ends. The CDR3 runs to 14 residues. The germline gives CDR1 PRHDT, CDR2 FYEKMQ (reference sequence). In DNA, the CDR3 is TGTGCCAGCAGCACCGGGGAGCTCCAAGAGACCCAGTACTTC. It specifies CASSTGELQETQYF.

The sample holds many counts of this clonotype. The J gene is TRBJ2-5, the V gene TRBV7-9; TRBD1 is a possible D gene (5 bases). With 1 base removed from V and 4 bases from J, the gap between germline ends came to 10 bases. In germline, CDR1 is SEHNR, CDR2 FQNEAQ (reference sequence). There are 14 residues in the CDR3. As DNA, the CDR3 is TGTGCCAGCAGCTTAGAGGGGCAGCGAGAGACCCAGTACTTC. It codes for CASSLEGQRETQYF.

Worth noting for this clonotype: It may be a read error: a sequence one base away is much more abundant. The rearrangement links TRBV3-1 to TRBJ2-2, with TRBD2 identical over 11 bases. Germline assignment: CDR1 LGHDT and CDR2 YNNKEL (reference sequence). This CDR3 spans 15 amino acids. CDR3 sequence (DNA): TGTGTCAGCGCCGGGGGACTAGCGGACACCGGGGAGCTGTTTTTT. Residues: CVSAGGLADTGELFF.

This clonotype was seen repeatedly, ten times or more. The chain recombines TRBV7-3 with TRBJ1-1; tentative D call: TRBD1 (5 bases). V was trimmed by 1 base and J by 2 bases, leaving 11 bases between them. The CDR3 length is 15 residues. Germline CDR1 reads SGHTA; CDR2 reads FQGTGA. DNA for the CDR3: TGTGCCAGCAGCTTAAATGGTGACAGAAACACTGAAGCTTTCTTT. The encoded protein is CASSLNGDRNTEAFF.

This clonotype was observed a handful of times. The CDR3: CASSPYQGAAEAFF. The CDR3 nucleotides are TGTGCCAGCAGTCCTTACCAGGGGGCGGCTGAAGCTTTCTTT. The chain has TRBV6-2 or TRBV6-3 and TRBJ1-1; TRBD1 agrees at 8 bases. CDR3 size: 14 residues. Trimming at V came to 5 bases and at J to 6 bases, leaving 8 bases not matched to a gene. Looked up from germline, CDR1 is MNHEY and CDR2 is SVGEGT.

This clonotype was seen at least ten times. The chain carries TRBV25-1 and TRBJ1-1; unclear D gene. The CDR3 totals 14 residues. Trimming took off 1 base at V and 4 bases at J, with 10 bases between the two ends. Germline CDR1 reads MGHDK; CDR2 reads SYGVNS. CDR3 in DNA: TGTGCCAGCAGTGAATTTAGGAGCGGCACTGAAGCTTTCTTT. As protein: CASSEFRSGTEAFF.

There are many counts of this clonotype. The chain combines TRBV20-1 with TRBJ1-5; tentative D call: TRBD1 (6 bases). From germline, CDR1 is DFQATT and CDR2 SNEGSKA (reference sequence). Trimming pared 6 bases from V and 1 base from J, leaving 13 bases between. This CDR3 is 14 amino acids long. The CDR3 reads CSATRQVSNQPQHF. The CDR3 DNA is TGCAGTGCCACCCGACAGGTGAGCAATCAGCCCCAGCATTTT.

This clonotype was detected a few times. The chain carries TRBV20-1 and TRBJ1-2; 7 positions agree with TRBD1. The CDR3 is made up of 12 amino acids. Looked up from germline, CDR1 is DFQATT and CDR2 is SNEGSKA (reference sequence). The trim removed 6 bases at V and 4 bases at J, leaving 5 bases unmatched. The CDR3 bases are TGCAGTGCAACAGGGACAGCCTATGGCTACACCTTC. Protein product: CSATGTAYGYTF.

This clonotype turned up a few times. V is TRBV19 and J is TRBJ1-1; TRBD1 agrees at 10 bases. The ends lost 9 bases at V and 5 bases at J; junction bases unmatched: 12. This CDR3 contains 15 residues. Germline V gives CDR1 LNHDA, CDR2 SQIVND (reference sequence). Written as DNA, the CDR3 is TGTGCCAGCTCTCCCGCGGACAGGGGGGGGACTGAAGCTTTCTTT. This encodes CASSPADRGGTEAFF.

There are many counts of this clonotype. The genes are TRBV7-9 and TRBJ2-1, with no clear D. Trimming shortened V by 3 bases and J by 8 bases, and 11 bases separated the two germline ends. The CDR3 length is 13 residues. CDR1 is SEHNR, CDR2 FQNEAQ, per germline (reference sequence). The CDR3: CASSFGLGDEQFF. CDR3 bases: TGTGCCAGCAGCTTTGGGTTAGGAGATGAGCAGTTCTTC.

This chain uses TRBV5-6 with TRBJ2-2, with 7 bases identical to TRBD1. Germline V lookup: CDR1 SGHDT, CDR2 YYEEEE. The CDR3 length is 15 residues. J was trimmed by 4 bases and V by 4 bases; bases with no gene match: 7. This CDR3 reads CASSRVDRTTGELFF. CDR3 nucleotides: TGTGCCAGCAGCAGGGTGGACAGGACCACCGGGGAGCTGTTTTTT.

This clonotype was seen ten or more times. The chain has TRBV7-2 and TRBJ2-3; tentatively, D is TRBD1 (6 bases). CDR1 and CDR2 (germline): SGHTA, FQGNSA. The V and J ends lost 3 bases and 5 bases respectively, with 12 bases between them. The CDR3 has 14 residues. The CDR3 region is CASSFTGSRDTQYF. The CDR3 DNA sequence: TGTGCCAGCAGCTTCACAGGGAGCCGAGATACGCAGTATTTT.

Many counts were recorded for this clonotype. The V call is TRBV13, the J call TRBJ2-7, with D possibly called TRBD1 or TRBD2 (5 bases each). Germline CDR1 is PRHDT and CDR2 is FYEKMQ (reference sequence). This CDR3 is 15 amino acids long. Trimming removed 1 base at V and 2 bases at J, with 12 bases between. The CDR3: CASSLEKRDPYEQYF. CDR3 nucleotide sequence: TGTGCCAGCAGCTTAGAGAAGAGGGACCCCTACGAGCAGTACTTC.

This clonotype was counted ten times or more. The chain has TRBV6-6 and TRBJ2-1; D assignment may be TRBD1 or TRBD2 (6 bases each). Trimming stripped 6 bases from V and 5 bases from J, with 17 bases between. Germline V gene sequence: CDR1 MNHNY, CDR2 SVGAGI (reference sequence). This CDR3 is built from 15 residues. In DNA, the CDR3 is TGTGCCAGCAGACGGGGGCTAAGGGATAACAATGAGCAGTTCTTC. Residues: CASRRGLRDNNEQFF.

Concerning this clonotype: The conserved phenylalanine or tryptophan normally closing the CDR3 is absent here, so this likely arose from a read error. This chain uses TRBV7-6 with TRBJ2-3, with D perhaps matching TRBD2 (6 bases). The V gene's germline CDR1 is SGHVS and CDR2 FNYEAQ. The length of the CDR3 is 17 residues. V lost 2 bases, J lost 5 bases, and 20 bases lay in between. The CDR3 loop reads CASSLTGGSRAGDTQYY. CDR3 bases: TGTGCCAGCAGCTTAACCGGGGGATCGAGAGCGGGAGATACGCAGTATTAT.

The table lists this clonotype with a few counts. The chain joins TRBV12-5 to TRBJ2-5; 7 bases line up with TRBD2. CDR3 length: 13 amino acids. The junction had 1 base not matched to a gene; V was cut back by 6 bases and J by 0 bases. Germline lookup yields CDR1 LGHNT and CDR2 FRNRAP. The CDR3 spells CASGRGYQETQYF. The CDR3 DNA reads TGTGCTAGTGGGCGGGGGTACCAAGAGACCCAGTACTTC.

This clonotype was observed many times. The V call is TRBV10-1, the J call TRBJ2-2; 7 positions agree with TRBD1. This CDR3 has 16 amino acids. The ends lost 3 bases at V and 6 bases at J; junction bases unmatched: 10. Germline V gives CDR1 WNHNN, CDR2 SYGVQD (reference sequence). The CDR3 is CASSDMGRGSSGELFF. Here the CDR3 DNA reads TGCGCCAGCAGTGATATGGGCAGGGGGTCGTCCGGGGAGCTGTTTTTT.

This clonotype has more than one count but fewer than ten. The V and J genes are TRBV28 and TRBJ2-3; D unresolved. Germline values: CDR1 MDHEN, CDR2 SYDVKM. This CDR3 has 14 residues. V shed 3 bases and J shed 2 bases, with 9 bases lying between them. This chain's CDR3 is CASSLRLLTDTQYF. In nucleotides, the CDR3 is TGTGCCAGCAGTTTGAGGCTTCTCACAGATACGCAGTATTTT.